This passage covers 10 T cell receptor beta chains from one sample sequenced in a study of T cell responses to AZD1222 COVID-19 vaccine. The data were produced by immunoSEQ multiplex PCR, yet TCRdb's version contains in-frame clones alone and is incomplete. The data contain tens of thousands of clones, roughly 89% of them singletons. The material sequenced was peripheral blood, taken on day 0 of MenACWY control vaccination. The origin of the receptors is an adult in good health.

V and J are TRBV5-4 and TRBJ2-5; unclear D gene. Trimming left V 0 bases short and J 1 base short, with 1 base between. Germline V gene data show CDR1 as SGHNT and CDR2 as YYREEE (reference sequence). The length of the CDR3 is 12 residues. The CDR3 bases are TGTGCCAGCAGCTTGGGCCAAGAGACCCAGTACTTC. Translated: CASSLGQETQYF.

The chain is built from TRBV6-5 and TRBJ1-2; 8 positions agree with TRBD1. This CDR3 comprises 13 residues. Trimming removed 6 bases from V and 5 bases from J; junction bases left unmatched: 5. In germline, CDR1 is MNHEY, CDR2 SVGAGI. The CDR3 region has the DNA TGTGCCAGCAGGACCAACAGGGGGTATGGCTACACCTTC. It encodes CASRTNRGYGYTF.

V usage is TRBV14 and J usage is TRBJ1-2; the match to TRBD1 covers 7 bases. Germline CDR1 reads SGHDN; CDR2 reads FVKESK. Trimming removed 0 bases from V and 4 bases from J; junction bases left unmatched: 5. This CDR3 is 15 amino acids long. The CDR3 region is CASSQDVTGLYGYTF. The CDR3 DNA reads as TGTGCCAGCAGCCAAGACGTGACAGGGCTCTATGGCTACACCTTC.

A few counts support this clone. V and J are TRBV10-3 and TRBJ2-1, with 13 positions matching TRBD2. Germline-derived CDR1 and CDR2 are ENHRY and SYGVKD. Losses at the gene ends were 3 bases for V and 1 base for J; bases not matched to a gene: 3. CDR3 length: 17 residues. In DNA, the CDR3 is TGTGCCATCAGTGACACGACTAGCGGGGGGTCCTACAATGAGCAGTTCTTC. It codes for CAISDTTSGGSYNEQFF.

The CDR3 region has the DNA TGTGCCACCAGCAGGGACAGGGCCTCACCCCTCCACTTT. Translated, it gives CATSRDRASPLHF. The chain couples TRBV15 to TRBJ1-6; 8 bases align to TRBD1. CDR3 length: 13 residues. Germline lookup yields CDR1 LNHNV and CDR2 YYDKDF (reference sequence). Trimming cost V 3 bases and J 10 bases; bases outside gene matches: 2.

The chain has TRBV18 and TRBJ1-4, with D possibly TRBD1 on 5 matching bases. Trimming left V 0 bases short and J 7 bases short, with 12 bases between. The CDR3 covers 15 residues. Germline V gives CDR1 KGHSH, CDR2 LQKENI. CDR3 DNA: TGTGCCAGCTCACCACCGGGGGATTCGGCTGAAAAACTGTTTTTT. Encoded protein: CASSPPGDSAEKLFF. Full variable domain (outside the CDR3, taken from reference TRBV18 and TRBJ1-4): NAGVMQNPRHLVRRRGQEARLRCSPMKGHSHVYWYRQLPEEGLKFMVYLQKENIIDESGMPKERFSAEFPKEGPSILRIQQVVRGDSAAYFCASSPPGDSAEKLFFGSGTQLSVL.

The chain uses TRBV6-2 or TRBV6-3 and TRBJ1-1, with no clear D. Germline V gene data show CDR1 as MNHEY and CDR2 as SVGEGT. This CDR3 has 12 amino acids. The V end was cut by 6 bases, the J end by 7 bases, with 12 bases between. In nucleotides, the CDR3 is TGTGCCAGCAGCCAGGTGACGAGTGAAGCTTTCTTT. Amino acid sequence: CASSQVTSEAFF.

V is TRBV5-1 and J is TRBJ2-7, with D maybe TRBD1 (5 bases). The V end was cut by 0 bases, the J end by 3 bases, with 7 bases between. CDR1 and CDR2 from the germline V gene are SGHRS and YFSETQ. The CDR3 sequence is 13 residues long. The CDR3 DNA sequence: TGCGCCAGCAGCTTGGCAGGGTACTACGAGCAGTACTTC. Its translation is CASSLAGYYEQYF. Supplemented by reference TRBV5-1 and TRBJ2-7, the full variable domain reads KAGVTQTPRYLIKTRGQQVTLSCSPISGHRSVSWYQQTPGQGLQFLFEYFSETQRNKGNFPGRFSGRQFSNSRSEMNVSTLELGDSALYLCASSLAGYYEQYFGPGTRLTVT.

This clone was detected only once. The chain employs TRBV7-3 and TRBJ2-3, with 7 bases lining up with TRBD1. CDR1 SGHTA and CDR2 FQGTGA come from the germline V gene. Unmatched junction bases numbered 8, after V lost 5 bases and J lost 3 bases. CDR3 size: 15 residues. The CDR3 coding sequence is TGTGCCAGCAGCGTACAGGGGCCTTCGACAGATACGCAGTATTTT. Translated: CASSVQGPSTDTQYF.

The genes are TRBV4-2 and TRBJ2-3, with 13 bases fitting TRBD2. V trimming: 1 base; J trimming: 4 bases; junction bases outside the gene matches: 8. CDR1 LGHNA and CDR2 YNFKEQ come from the germline V gene. The CDR3 has 18 amino acids. The CDR3 sequence: CASSQVAGLAGPPDTQYF. The CDR3 region has the DNA TGTGCCAGCAGCCAAGTTGCGGGACTAGCGGGGCCCCCAGATACGCAGTATTTT.